This record covers a single T cell receptor beta chain. The antigen is not known. The data stem from a study of T-cell reconstitution after alpha-beta-depleted transplantation in children. Findings of the study overall: T-cell counts and diversity were attributed mostly to newly produced T cells one year after transplant. Expanded graft clones, several hundred of them, were reportedly the source of alpha-beta T cells about two months after transplant. For some patients, TCRbeta diversity was high at day 60 because of recipient T cells and thymic progenitors that survived.

The authors prepared the TCRbeta library with unique molecular identifiers. MiXCR was run by TCRdb on the PCR reads, yielding one entry per CDR3 protein. Of a few hundred thousand distinct CDR3 sequences in the sample, approximately 23% were seen once. The TCR originated in a male patient aged 10 to 17 who had a stem cell transplant for acute lymphoblastic leukemia, so the T cells may come from the graft donor. Specimen: PBMCs, mostly from graft donor cells, collected 180 days after TCRalphabeta/CD19-depleted stem cell transplant.

The CDR3 spells CASPISGRGGNEQFF. In DNA, the CDR3 is TGTGCCAGCCCGATAAGCGGGAGGGGAGGCAATGAGCAGTTCTTC. The chain is built from TRBV7-9 and TRBJ2-1; TRBD2 matches at 10 bases. The CDR3 sequence is 15 residues long. Germline-derived CDR1 and CDR2 are SEHNR and FQNEAQ (reference sequence). Losses at the gene ends were 8 bases for V and 6 bases for J; bases not matched to a gene: 10.